The entry that follows covers one T cell receptor (beta chain) sequence. Its target is not known. The entry originates in a study of CD8 T cells in ankylosing spondylitis. Whole-study results and caveats: Blood from ankylosing spondylitis patients appeared to carry a characteristic roughly eight-variant TCR beta motif. The clones that were linked to disease were reported to be significantly enriched in matched synovial fluid samples from ankylosing spondylitis patients. Some of these motif variants have turned up before, in reports on reactive arthritis synovial fluid and blood.

Losses at the gene ends were 0 bases for V and 6 bases for J; bases not matched to a gene: 7. CDR1 and CDR2 from the germline V gene are SGDLS and YYNGEE. The CDR3 loop spans 16 amino acids. By quantitative 5'-RACE with molecular barcodes, the TCR beta libraries were made. TCRdb fed the 5' RACE reads into MiXCR, producing one record per CDR3 protein. Here the sample spans around 300,000 distinct CDR3 sequences, around 20% being singletons. What was sequenced was blood, either unsorted or a sorted T cell fraction (not recorded which). The receptor was isolated from a female donor with ankylosing spondylitis or in good health (not recorded which). The J gene is TRBJ2-1, the V gene TRBV9; TRBD1 matches at 9 bases. CDR3 protein: CASSVAGTGYLNEQFF. The CDR3 bases are TGTGCCAGCAGCGTAGCCGGGACAGGGTATCTCAATGAGCAGTTCTTC.